The clone carrying this TCR beta chain showed up just once. Data came from immunoSEQ multiplex PCR; TCRdb stores just in-frame clones and leaves some out. Of around 150,000 clones listed, more than 80% are singletons. This sample is part of a study of cytomegalovirus exposure and HLA in healthy donors. Per germline, CDR1 MDHEN and CDR2 SYDVKM. There are 16 residues in the CDR3. Between the trimmed V and J ends, which lost 5 bases and 3 bases, there was a span of 18 bases. The chain has TRBV28 and TRBJ2-3; perhaps TRBD2 as D (6 bases). Sequenced input: PBMCs. The receptor was isolated from a woman between 18 and 30 years old in good health and CMV-seropositive. CDR3 sequence: CASSILATPPTDTQYF. As DNA, the CDR3 is TGTGCCAGCAGTATACTAGCCACCCCCCCAACAGATACGCAGTATTTT.